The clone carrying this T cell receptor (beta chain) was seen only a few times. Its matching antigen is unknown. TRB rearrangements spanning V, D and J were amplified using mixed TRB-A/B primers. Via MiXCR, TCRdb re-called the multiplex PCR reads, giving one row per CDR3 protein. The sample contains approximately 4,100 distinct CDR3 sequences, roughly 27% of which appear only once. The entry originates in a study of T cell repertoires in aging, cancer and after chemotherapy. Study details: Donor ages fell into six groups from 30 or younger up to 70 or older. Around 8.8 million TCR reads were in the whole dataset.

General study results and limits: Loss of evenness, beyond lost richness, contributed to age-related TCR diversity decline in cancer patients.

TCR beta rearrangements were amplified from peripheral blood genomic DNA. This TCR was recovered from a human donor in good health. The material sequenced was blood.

CDR3 residues: CASSLVSDGYTF. As DNA, the CDR3 is TGTGCCAGCAGCTTGGTGTCCGATGGCTACACCTTC. V is TRBV5-6 and J is TRBJ1-2; D unclear. The V and J ends lost 0 bases and 6 bases respectively, with 6 bases between them. Per germline, CDR1 SGHDT and CDR2 YYEEEE. The CDR3 has 12 residues.